This entry concerns a single T cell receptor (beta chain). Generated by immunoSEQ multiplex PCR, the TCRdb table keeps only in-frame clones and is missing some. There are around 310,000 clones in the sample; around nine tenths occur only once, and about 5% lies in the top ten. The CDR3 length is 13 residues. V was shortened by 5 bases and J by 2 bases, with 7 bases between the two germline ends. The data were taken from a study of blood T cell repertoires in COVID-19. The receptor was derived from a man aged 30 to 39 who had recovered from COVID-19. The sequenced sample was PBMCs or T cells enriched from blood (not recorded which). This chain uses TRBV12-3 or TRBV12-4 with TRBJ1-3, with unresolved D. The CDR3, as DNA: TGTGCCAGCAGTCTCCCTCCTGGAAACACCATATATTTT. It yields the protein CASSLPPGNTIYF.